What follows are 15 T cell receptor beta chains derived from one specimen sequenced in a study of CD8+CD57+ T cells in acquired aplastic anemia. Genomic DNA was employed as the template in profiling TCR beta VDJ and CDR3. TCRdb recomputed calls from the reads with MiXCR, one row per CDR3 protein. Among 130,000 or so distinct CDR3 sequences listed, approximately 41% were seen once. Sequenced: sorted CD4+, CD8+, or CD8+CD57+ T cells (not recorded which) from PBMCs. Receptors were obtained from a human donor in good health, serving as a control.

The chain combines TRBV25-1 with TRBJ2-6; TRBD2 might be the D (5 bases). This CDR3 has 19 residues. Germline loops: CDR1 MGHDK, CDR2 SYGVNS. The germline V and J ends were trimmed by 0 bases and 0 bases, with 15 bases remaining between them. The CDR3 sequence: CASSEYEEGKASGANVLTF. CDR3 sequence (DNA): TGTGCCAGCAGTGAATATGAAGAGGGAAAGGCCTCTGGGGCCAACGTCCTGACTTTC.

This chain uses TRBV29-1 with TRBJ1-1; TRBD1 matches 7 bases. The CDR3 is made up of 12 amino acids. After removal of 8 bases from V and 6 bases from J, the junction contained 9 bases not matched to a gene. Germline values: CDR1 SQVTM, CDR2 ANQGSEA. As DNA, the CDR3 is TGCAGCTACCTTGACAGGGTCCCTGAAGCTTTCTTT. Protein sequence: CSYLDRVPEAFF.

The genes are TRBV9 and TRBJ1-6; possible D gene TRBD1, 6 bases. The CDR3 is 14 residues long. Trimming took 3 bases from V and 10 from J, leaving 14 bases between them. Germline lookup yields CDR1 SGDLS and CDR2 YYNGEE. CDR3 in DNA: TGTGCCAGCAGCGAGGGGCAGGGGAAGTCACCCCTCCACTTT. This encodes CASSEGQGKSPLHF.

On this clonotype: One end of the junction varies from germline; a read error may be responsible. V usage is TRBV11-2 and J usage is TRBJ1-1; the D gene is possibly TRBD1 (5 bases). Germline V gene lookup returns CDR1 SGHAT and CDR2 FQNNGV. CDR3 size: 15 residues. This chain's CDR3 is CASSSSGTVNKEALF. CDR3 DNA sequence: TGTGCCAGCAGCTCTTCCGGGACCGTGAACAAGGAAGCTCTCTTT.

On this clonotype itself: A clone one base away is much larger, so this may be a read error. The chain carries TRBV6-1 and TRBJ2-7; TRBD2 is a possible D gene (7 bases). Germline values: CDR1 MNHNS, CDR2 SASEGT. The CDR3 extends over 16 amino acids. The CDR3 DNA reads as TGTGCCAGCAGTGGGGGGGCTAGCGGCTACTCCTACGGGCAGTACTTC. This gives the protein CASSGGASGYSYGQYF.

This clonotype came up many times. The rearrangement joins TRBV5-1 to TRBJ1-2; D unclear. Germline CDR1 reads SGHRS; CDR2 reads YFSETQ. This CDR3 contains 14 residues. The ends were cut back, 3 bases at V and 2 bases at J, with 11 bases in the middle. CDR3 sequence: CASSSVDGNYGYTF. The CDR3 DNA reads TGCGCCAGCAGCTCCGTCGACGGAAACTATGGCTACACCTTC.

The chain uses TRBV4-1 and TRBJ2-3; D possibly corresponds to TRBD1 (6 bases). The CDR3 length is 17 residues. The ends were cut back, 3 bases at V and 2 bases at J, with 18 bases in the middle. Germline V gene sequence: CDR1 MGHRA, CDR2 YSYEKL. The CDR3 DNA follows: TGCGCCAGCAGCCAGTACTCCGGGACACACCCCACAGATACGCAGTATTTT. As protein: CASSQYSGTHPTDTQYF.

This clonotype was recorded a few times. The chain has TRBV18 and TRBJ2-1; 7 bases match TRBD1. This CDR3 region has 15 residues. V dropped 4 bases and J dropped 2; count of bases not matched to a gene: 5. Germline lookup yields CDR1 KGHSH and CDR2 LQKENI. Written as DNA, the CDR3 is TGTGCCAGCTCACAAACCGGGACAGCCTACAATGAGCAGTTCTTC. It yields the protein CASSQTGTAYNEQFF.

This rearrangement joins TRBV6-5 to TRBJ2-5; D not certain. The CDR3 runs 14 residues. Germline V gene lookup returns CDR1 MNHEY and CDR2 SVGAGI. Trimming shortened V by 0 bases and J by 5 bases, and 10 bases separated the two germline ends. This CDR3 reads CASSYSPSSETQYF. For the CDR3, the DNA is TGTGCCAGCAGTTACTCTCCTAGTTCGGAGACCCAGTACTTC.

The table lists this clonotype with many counts. The CDR3 loop reads CASQTSGLAGETQYF. CDR3 DNA sequence: TGTGCCAGCCAAACTAGCGGCCTAGCGGGGGAGACCCAGTACTTC. V is TRBV2 and J is TRBJ2-5, with 9 positions matching TRBD2. Trimming removed 8 bases from V and 5 bases from J; junction bases left unmatched: 12. The CDR3 covers 15 residues. CDR1 is SNHLY and CDR2 is FYNNEI in the germline V gene.

This clonotype showed up many times. The chain recombines TRBV7-2 with TRBJ2-3, with TRBD2 matching 7 bases. V was pared by 5 bases and J by 2 bases, with 7 bases of the junction left unmatched. This CDR3 has 15 amino acids. In germline, CDR1 is SGHTA, CDR2 FQGNSA. As DNA, the CDR3 is TGTGCCAGCAGCCCGCCGCGGGGGATCACAGATACGCAGTATTTT. Translation: CASSPPRGITDTQYF.

This clonotype was counted many times. The chain combines TRBV10-2 with TRBJ2-3, with D uncertain. V dropped 2 bases and J dropped 7 bases, with 7 bases sitting between them. The germline CDR1 and CDR2 sequences are WSHSY and SAAADI. This CDR3 is built from 12 residues. The CDR3 protein is CASSENYHTQYF. The DNA for the CDR3 is TGCGCCAGCAGTGAGAATTACCATACGCAGTATTTT.

This clonotype was picked up many times. J is TRBJ1-6 and V is TRBV3-1, with D maybe TRBD1 (6 bases). Trimming pared 4 bases from V and 9 bases from J, leaving 16 bases between. Germline-derived CDR1 and CDR2 are LGHDT and YNNKEL (reference sequence). The length of the CDR3 is 15 residues. This chain's CDR3 is CASSLRKGEPSPLHF. In DNA, the CDR3 is TGTGCCAGCAGCCTTAGAAAGGGGGAACCTTCACCCCTCCACTTT.

This clonotype appeared many times. The chain combines TRBV4-2 with TRBJ2-1; 9 bases map to TRBD2. Trimming cost V 2 bases and J 7 bases; bases outside gene matches: 0. Germline V gene sequence: CDR1 LGHNA, CDR2 YNFKEQ. The length of the CDR3 is 13 residues. CDR3 DNA sequence: TGTGCCAGCAGCCAAAGCGGGGGGAATGAGCAGTTCTTC. Translating it yields CASSQSGGNEQFF.

The table lists this clonotype with a few counts. This chain uses TRBV12-3 or TRBV12-4 with TRBJ1-3; possibly TRBD1 for D (5 bases). The V end was cut by 0 bases, the J end by 6 bases, with 12 bases between. The CDR3 loop spans 15 amino acids. The CDR3 sequence: CASSLAGEGKNTIYF. The CDR3 DNA is TGTGCCAGCAGTTTAGCGGGGGAAGGGAAAAACACCATATATTTT.